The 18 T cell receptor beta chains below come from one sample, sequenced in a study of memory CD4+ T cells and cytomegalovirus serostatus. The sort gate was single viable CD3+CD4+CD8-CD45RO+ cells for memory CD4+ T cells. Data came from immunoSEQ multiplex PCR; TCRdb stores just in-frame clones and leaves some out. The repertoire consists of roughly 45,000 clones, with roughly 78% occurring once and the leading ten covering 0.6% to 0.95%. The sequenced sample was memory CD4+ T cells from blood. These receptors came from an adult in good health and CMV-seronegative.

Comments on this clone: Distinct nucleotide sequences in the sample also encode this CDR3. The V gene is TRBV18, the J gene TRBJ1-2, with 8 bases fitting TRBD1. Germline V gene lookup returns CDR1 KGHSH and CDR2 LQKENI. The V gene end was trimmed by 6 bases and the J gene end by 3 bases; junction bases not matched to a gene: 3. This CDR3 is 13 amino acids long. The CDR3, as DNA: TGTGCCAGCTCCCCGGACAGGGACTATGGCTACACCTTC. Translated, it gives CASSPDRDYGYTF.

CDR3 residues: CASSQRGGYFSYEQYF. The CDR3 DNA sequence: TGTGCCAGCAGCCAGCGGGGGGGCTACTTCTCCTACGAGCAGTACTTC. The rearrangement joins TRBV7-2 to TRBJ2-7; 10 positions match TRBD2. The V and J ends lost 5 bases and 0 bases, in that order; junction bases with no gene match: 7. The CDR3 extends over 16 amino acids. Germline values: CDR1 SGHTA, CDR2 FQGNSA.

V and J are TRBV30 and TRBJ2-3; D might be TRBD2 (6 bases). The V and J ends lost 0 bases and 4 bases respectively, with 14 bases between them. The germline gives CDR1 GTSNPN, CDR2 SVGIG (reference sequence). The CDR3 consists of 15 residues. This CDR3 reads CAWSVVGGLADTQYF. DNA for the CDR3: TGTGCCTGGAGTGTAGTTGGGGGACTTGCAGATACGCAGTATTTT.

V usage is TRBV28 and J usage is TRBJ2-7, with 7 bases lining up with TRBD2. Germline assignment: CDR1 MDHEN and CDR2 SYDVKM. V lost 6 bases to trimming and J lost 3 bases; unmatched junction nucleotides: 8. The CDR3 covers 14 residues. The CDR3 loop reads CASRTAGFLYEQYF. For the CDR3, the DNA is TGTGCCAGCAGAACAGCGGGGTTCCTCTACGAGCAGTACTTC.

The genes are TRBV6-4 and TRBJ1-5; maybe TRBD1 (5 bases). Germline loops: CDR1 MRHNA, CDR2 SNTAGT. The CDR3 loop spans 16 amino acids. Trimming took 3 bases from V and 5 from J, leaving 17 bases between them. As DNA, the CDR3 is TGTGCCAGCAGTGAAGCCCCAGGGTCTTGGGATCAGCCCCAGCATTTT. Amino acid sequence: CASSEAPGSWDQPQHF.

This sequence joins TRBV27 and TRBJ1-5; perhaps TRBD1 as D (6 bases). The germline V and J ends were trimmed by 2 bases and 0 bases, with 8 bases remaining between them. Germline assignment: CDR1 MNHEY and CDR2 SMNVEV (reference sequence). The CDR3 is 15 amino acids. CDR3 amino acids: CASSLEGDSNQPQHF. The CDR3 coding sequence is TGTGCCAGCAGTTTAGAGGGGGATAGCAATCAGCCCCAGCATTTT.

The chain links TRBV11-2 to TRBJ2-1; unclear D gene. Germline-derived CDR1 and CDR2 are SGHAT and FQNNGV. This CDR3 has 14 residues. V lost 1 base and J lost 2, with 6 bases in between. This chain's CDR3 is CASSLAGTYNEQFF. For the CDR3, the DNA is TGTGCCAGCAGCTTAGCGGGCACCTACAATGAGCAGTTCTTC. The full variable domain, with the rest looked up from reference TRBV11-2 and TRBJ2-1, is EAGVAQSPRYKIIEKRQSVAFWCNPISGHATLYWYQQILGQGPKLLIQFQNNGVVDDSQLPKDRFSAERLKGVDSTLKIQPAKLEDSAVYLCASSLAGTYNEQFFGPGTRLTVL.

CDR3 bases: TGTGCCAGCAGCCCCCCTGTCTTAGCCAAAAACATTCAGTACTTC. This sequence encodes CASSPPVLAKNIQYF. The rearrangement links TRBV11-2 to TRBJ2-4, with D hard to call. V lost 5 bases and J 0 bases, leaving 11 bases between the germline ends. CDR3 length equals 15 residues. The germline gives CDR1 SGHAT, CDR2 FQNNGV.

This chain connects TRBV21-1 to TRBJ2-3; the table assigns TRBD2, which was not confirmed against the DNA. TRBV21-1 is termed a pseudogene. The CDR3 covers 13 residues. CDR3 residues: CASSKGSADTQYF. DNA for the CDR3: TGTGCCAGCAGCAAAGGGAGCGCAGATACGCAGTATTTT.

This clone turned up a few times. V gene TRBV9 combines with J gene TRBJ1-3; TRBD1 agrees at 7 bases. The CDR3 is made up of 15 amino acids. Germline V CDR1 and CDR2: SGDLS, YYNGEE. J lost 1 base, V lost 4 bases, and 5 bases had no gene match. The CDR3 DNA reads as TGTGCCAGCAGCTCCCGGACAGGATCTGGAAACACCATATATTTT. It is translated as CASSSRTGSGNTIYF.

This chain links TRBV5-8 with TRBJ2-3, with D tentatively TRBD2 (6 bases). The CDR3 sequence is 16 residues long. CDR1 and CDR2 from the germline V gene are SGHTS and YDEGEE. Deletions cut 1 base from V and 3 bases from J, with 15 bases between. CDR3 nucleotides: TGTGCCAGCAGCTTGTGGGTCGGGGGTCGGACAGATACGCAGTATTTT. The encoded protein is CASSLWVGGRTDTQYF. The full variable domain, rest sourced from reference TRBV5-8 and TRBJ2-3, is EAGVTQSPTHLIKTRGQQATLRCSPISGHTSVYWYQQALGLGLQFLLWYDEGEERNRGNFPPRFSGRQFPNYSSELNVNALELEDSALYLCASSLWVGGRTDTQYFGPGTRLTVL.

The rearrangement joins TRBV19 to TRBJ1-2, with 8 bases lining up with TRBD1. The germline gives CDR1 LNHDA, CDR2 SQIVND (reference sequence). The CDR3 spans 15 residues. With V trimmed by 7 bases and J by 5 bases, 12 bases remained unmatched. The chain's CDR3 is CASTVGQGRGYGYTF. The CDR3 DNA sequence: TGTGCCAGTACCGTAGGACAGGGACGGGGGTATGGCTACACCTTC.

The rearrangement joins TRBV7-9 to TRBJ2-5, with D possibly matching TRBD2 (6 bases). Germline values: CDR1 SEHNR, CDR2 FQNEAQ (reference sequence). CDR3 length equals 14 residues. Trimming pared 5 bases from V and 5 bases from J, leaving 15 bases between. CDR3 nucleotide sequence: TGTGCCAGCAGCCTAGGGGCAGGGAGGGAGACCCAGTACTTC. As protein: CASSLGAGRETQYF.

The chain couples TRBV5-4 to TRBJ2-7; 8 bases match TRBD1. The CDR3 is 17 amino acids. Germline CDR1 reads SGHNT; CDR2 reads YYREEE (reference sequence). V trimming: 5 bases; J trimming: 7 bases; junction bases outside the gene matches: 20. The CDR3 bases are TGTGCCAGCAGTCCCGACCTTTGGACAGGGAGAGGTGGGGAGCAGTACTTC. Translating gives CASSPDLWTGRGGEQYF.

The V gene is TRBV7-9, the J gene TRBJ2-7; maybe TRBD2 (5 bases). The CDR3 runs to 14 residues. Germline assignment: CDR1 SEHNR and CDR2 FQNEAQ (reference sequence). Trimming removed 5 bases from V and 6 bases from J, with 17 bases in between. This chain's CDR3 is CASSRRADRAEQYF. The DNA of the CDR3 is TGTGCCAGCAGCCGACGAGCGGACCGGGCCGAGCAGTACTTC.

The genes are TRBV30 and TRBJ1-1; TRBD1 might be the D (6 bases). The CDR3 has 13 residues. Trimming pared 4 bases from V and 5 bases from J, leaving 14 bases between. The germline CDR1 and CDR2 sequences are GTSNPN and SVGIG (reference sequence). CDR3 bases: TGTGCCTGGATGGTAGGGGGGGGAACTGAAGCTTTCTTT. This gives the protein CAWMVGGGTEAFF.

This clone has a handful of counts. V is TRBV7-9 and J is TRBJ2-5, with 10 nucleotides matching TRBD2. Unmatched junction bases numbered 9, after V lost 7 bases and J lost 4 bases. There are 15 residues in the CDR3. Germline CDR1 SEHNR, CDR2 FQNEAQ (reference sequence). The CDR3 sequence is CASTATSGLSETQYF. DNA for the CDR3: TGTGCCAGCACCGCGACTAGCGGGCTCTCAGAGACCCAGTACTTC.

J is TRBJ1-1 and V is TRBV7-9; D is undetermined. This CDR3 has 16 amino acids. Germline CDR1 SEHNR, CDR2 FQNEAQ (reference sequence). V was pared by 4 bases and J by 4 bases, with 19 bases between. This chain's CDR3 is CASSSLWSGSGTEAFF. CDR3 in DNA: TGTGCCAGCAGCTCCCTATGGTCGGGTTCGGGCACTGAAGCTTTCTTT.